This T cell receptor beta chain was recorded in a study of T cells after yellow fever vaccination. Study conclusions and caveats: Across the CD4 and CD8 compartments, a small share of clonotypes was present in both.

This clonotype has a count of ten or more. As yet, its antigen is unknown. MiXCR, run by TCRdb on the 5' RACE reads, gives a single entry per CDR3 protein. The profile shows a few hundred thousand distinct CDR3 sequences, over 3% of them singletons. Germline-derived CDR1 and CDR2 are SGHVS and FQNEAQ. Deletions cut 1 base from V and 8 bases from J, with 12 bases between. This CDR3 region has 14 residues. The chain couples TRBV7-8 to TRBJ2-1; unclear D gene. The sequence was obtained from a man between 18 and 29 years old who received the YFV17D yellow fever vaccine. Specimen: PBMCs, collected 15 days after the yellow fever booster vaccination. The CDR3: CASSLEALVDEQFF. The CDR3 DNA is TGTGCCAGCAGCTTAGAGGCGCTAGTTGATGAGCAGTTCTTC.